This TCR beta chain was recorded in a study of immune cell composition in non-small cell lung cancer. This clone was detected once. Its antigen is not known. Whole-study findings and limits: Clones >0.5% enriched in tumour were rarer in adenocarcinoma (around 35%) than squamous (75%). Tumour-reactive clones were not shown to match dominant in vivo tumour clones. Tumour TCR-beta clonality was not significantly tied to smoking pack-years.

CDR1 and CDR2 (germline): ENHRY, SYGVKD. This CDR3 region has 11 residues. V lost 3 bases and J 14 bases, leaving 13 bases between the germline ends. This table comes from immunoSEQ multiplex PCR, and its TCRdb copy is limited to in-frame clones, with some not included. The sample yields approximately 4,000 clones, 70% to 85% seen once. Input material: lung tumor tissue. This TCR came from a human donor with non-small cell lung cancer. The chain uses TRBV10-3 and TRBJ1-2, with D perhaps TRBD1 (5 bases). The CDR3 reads CAISEGEGLTF. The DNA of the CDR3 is TGTGCCATCAGTGAAGGGGAGGGTTTAACCTTC.